A single sample is the source of the 13 T cell receptor beta chains below, sequenced in a study of patients and donors after allogeneic stem cell transplantation. From the RT-PCR reads, TCRdb called clonotypes with MiXCR, one entry per CDR3 protein. The sample contains about 410,000 distinct CDR3 sequences, 16% of which appear only once. The sample taken for sequencing was blood, either unsorted or a sorted T cell fraction (not recorded which). These receptors were collected from a human donor who was either an allogeneic HSCT recipient or a stem cell or donor lymphocyte infusion donor (not recorded which). It is not recorded whose cells these are; they may come from a transplant donor.

This clonotype occurred a few times. V gene TRBV19 combines with J gene TRBJ2-4; 7 bases are a match to TRBD1. After removal of 6 bases from V and 4 bases from J, the junction contained 6 bases not matched to a gene. The CDR3 length is 14 residues. The germline gives CDR1 LNHDA, CDR2 SQIVND (reference sequence). CDR3 in amino acids: CASRRTGGKNIQYF. Written as DNA, the CDR3 is TGTGCCAGTAGACGGACAGGCGGGAAAAACATTCAGTACTTC.

The table lists this clonotype with a count of one. This may come from a read error, since a much larger clone is one base off. The chain is built from TRBV20-1 and TRBJ2-1, with D possibly matching TRBD2 (6 bases). The CDR3 consists of 15 residues. Trimming removed 0 bases from V and 9 bases from J, with 18 bases in between. CDR1 DFQATT and CDR2 SNEGSKA come from the germline V gene (reference sequence). CDR3 in amino acids: CSARDIRLARLEQFF. The DNA for the CDR3 is TGCAGTGCTAGAGATATTAGGCTAGCGAGGCTTGAGCAGTTCTTC.

The CDR3 here is CASSFSWRGQGADTQYF. CDR3 nucleotide sequence: TGTGCCAGCAGCTTTTCGTGGCGAGGACAGGGCGCAGATACGCAGTATTTT. The V and J genes are TRBV5-5 and TRBJ2-3; 8 nucleotides align to TRBD1. This CDR3 region has 17 residues. CDR1 and CDR2 (germline): SGHKS, YYEKEE (reference sequence). V shed 2 bases, J shed 4 bases, and the junction held 12 bases outside the gene matches.

This clonotype has only a few counts. V and J are TRBV5-1 and TRBJ1-2; weak D call: TRBD1 (6 bases). CDR1 and CDR2 from the germline V gene are SGHRS and YFSETQ. Trimming shortened V by 0 bases and J by 2 bases, and 14 bases separated the two germline ends. There are 16 residues in the CDR3. CDR3 coding DNA: TGCGCCAGCAGCTTGGAGACAGTAAGGGGGAACTATGGCTACACCTTC. Translating gives CASSLETVRGNYGYTF.

This clonotype appeared a single time. The V call is TRBV30, the J call TRBJ1-1; D ambiguous. Germline CDR1 is GTSNPN and CDR2 is SVGIG (reference sequence). This CDR3 spans 11 amino acids. With 0 bases removed from V and 5 bases from J, the gap between germline ends came to 4 bases. Here the CDR3 reads CAWSVKTEAFF. The CDR3 DNA follows: TGTGCCTGGAGTGTAAAGACTGAAGCTTTCTTT.

In its sample, this clonotype was seen a few times. The chain recombines TRBV4-1 with TRBJ2-7, with D uncertain. CDR1 and CDR2 from the germline V gene are MGHRA and YSYEKL. Trimming stripped 3 bases from V and 7 bases from J, with 13 bases between. The CDR3 totals 13 residues. CDR3 in amino acids: CASSQLTVGEQYF. The CDR3 nucleotides read TGCGCCAGCAGCCAGCTCACTGTGGGGGAGCAGTACTTC.

The chain uses TRBV7-9 and TRBJ1-5, with 7 bases aligning to TRBD1. V lost 2 bases, J lost 2 bases, and 6 bases stayed unmatched. CDR3 length: 16 amino acids. Germline V gives CDR1 SEHNR, CDR2 FQNEAQ (reference sequence). DNA of the CDR3: TGTGCCAGCAGCTTAAACACCGGACAGGGCAATCAGCCCCAGCATTTT. Translated, it gives CASSLNTGQGNQPQHF.

This chain links TRBV7-2 with TRBJ1-5; tentative D call: TRBD1 (5 bases). CDR1 SGHTA and CDR2 FQGNSA come from the germline V gene. The ends were cut back, 5 bases at V and 7 bases at J, with 15 bases in the middle. The CDR3 consists of 14 residues. In DNA form, the CDR3 reads TGTGCCAGCAGCCGCGTCCAGGGAAGCCAGCCCCAGCATTTT. Amino acids: CASSRVQGSQPQHF.

The J gene is TRBJ2-2, the V gene TRBV9; D call uncertain. The V gene lost 0 bases and the J gene lost 6 bases, with 6 bases spanning the gap. The CDR3 is made up of 13 amino acids. Looked up from germline, CDR1 is SGDLS and CDR2 is YYNGEE. CDR3 amino acids: CASSVDPPGELFF. DNA of the CDR3: TGTGCCAGCAGCGTAGACCCCCCCGGGGAGCTGTTTTTT.

The chain combines TRBV2 with TRBJ1-2; no reliable D call. CDR1 and CDR2 from the germline V gene are SNHLY and FYNNEI. The length of the CDR3 is 12 residues. Trimming pared 7 bases from V and 4 bases from J, leaving 10 bases between. In DNA form, the CDR3 reads TGTGCCAGCACCCCCGTGGGCTATGGCTACACCTTC. Protein sequence: CASTPVGYGYTF. Filled out from reference TRBV2 and TRBJ1-2, the complete variable domain reads EPEVTQTPSHQVTQMGQEVILRCVPISNHLYFYWYRQILGQKVEFLVSFYNNEISEKSEIFDDQFSVERPDGSNFTLKIRSTKLEDSAMYFCASTPVGYGYTFGSGTRLTVV.

V usage is TRBV10-3 and J usage is TRBJ2-3; D remains unclear. The CDR3 extends over 17 amino acids. The V gene's germline CDR1 is ENHRY and CDR2 SYGVKD. Trimming stripped 0 bases from V and 2 bases from J, with 15 bases between. CDR3 loop: CAISESIYKAFTDTQYF. CDR3 in DNA: TGTGCCATCAGTGAGTCGATCTACAAGGCCTTCACAGATACGCAGTATTTT.

This clonotype was found many times. V usage is TRBV29-1 and J usage is TRBJ2-7; 9 bases match TRBD2. Germline values: CDR1 SQVTM, CDR2 ANQGSEA. J gave up 7 bases and V 5 bases, and 9 bases lay outside the gene matches. The CDR3 runs 13 residues. The CDR3 DNA reads as TGCAGCGTTAAAGGCGGGAGGGCAAATGAGCAGTACTTC. Translating it yields CSVKGGRANEQYF.

V usage is TRBV9 and J usage is TRBJ2-7, with D perhaps matching TRBD2 (6 bases). V was pared by 4 bases and J by 4 bases, with 18 bases between. The CDR3 extends over 15 amino acids. Germline CDR1 reads SGDLS; CDR2 reads YYNGEE. For the CDR3, the DNA is TGTGCCAGCAGCCCCCAAGTGGTCAGCGGGTACGAGCAGTACTTC. This gives the protein CASSPQVVSGYEQYF.